The next 20 T cell receptor beta chains were all read from a single sample in a study of CD8+CD57+ T cells in acquired aplastic anemia. Patients who underwent sequencing had shown CD8+CD57+ cell expansion by flow cytometry. The template for TCR beta VDJ and CDR3 sequence profiling was genomic DNA. In TCRdb, the reads were re-called with MiXCR into one record per CDR3 protein. The sample lists about 270,000 distinct CDR3 sequences, approximately 86% occurring once. Sequencing was carried out using sorted CD4+, CD8+, or CD8+CD57+ T cells (not recorded which) from PBMCs. The receptors stem from a human donor with aplastic anemia.

On this clonotype itself: Since the CDR3 does not end with the conserved phenylalanine or tryptophan, this likely comes from a read error. V gene TRBV7-9 combines with J gene TRBJ2-5; TRBD2 is a possible D gene (6 bases). Germline values: CDR1 SEHNR, CDR2 FQNEAQ (reference sequence). This CDR3 has 12 amino acids. V lost 11 bases and J 10 bases, leaving 20 bases between the germline ends. The CDR3 nucleotides read TGTGCCGGACGCGGGGCTAGGGGACGCCAGTACAGC. Residues: CAGRGARGRQYS.

The V and J genes are TRBV4-2 and TRBJ1-2; D gene unclear. Trimming removed 4 bases from V and 7 bases from J, with 10 bases in between. This CDR3 spans 12 amino acids. The germline V gene encodes CDR1 LGHNA and CDR2 YNFKEQ. The CDR3 loop reads CASSPLAGGYTF. The DNA for the CDR3 is TGTGCCAGCAGCCCCTTAGCGGGTGGCTACACCTTC.

This clonotype was observed once. Relative to the germline gene, one junction end is altered; a read error may explain this. The chain joins TRBV9 to TRBJ2-5; D is undetermined. The CDR3 length is 15 residues. The germline V gene encodes CDR1 SGDLS and CDR2 YYNGEE. CDR3 in amino acids: CASSLAPETKDTQYF. The CDR3, as DNA: TGTGCCAGTAGCTTAGCCCCCGAGACAAAAGATACCCAGTACTTC.

As concerns this clonotype: The junction departs from germline at one end; a sequencing error may be responsible. This chain uses TRBV9 with TRBJ2-1; the D gene is possibly TRBD1 (5 bases). The CDR3 has 14 amino acids. The V gene's germline CDR1 is SGDLS and CDR2 YYNGEE. The CDR3 nucleotides read TGTGCCAGCAGCGTAGGGGGCCAGAGCAAAGATACGCTCTTC. This sequence encodes CASSVGGQSKDTLF. The full variable domain, in which reference TRBV9 and TRBJ2-1 provide the parts outside the CDR3, is DSGVTQTPKHLITATGQRVTLRCSPRSGDLSVYWYQQSLDQGLQFLIQYYNGEERAKGNILERFSAQQFPDLHSELNLSSLELGDSALYFCASSVGGQSKDTLFGPGTRLTVL.

On this clonotype: The final CDR3 position lacks the conserved phenylalanine or tryptophan, pointing to a likely read error. The limits of the CDR3 on the DNA are not certain, so only TCRdb's listed CDR3 is given. The chain links TRBV19 to TRBJ2-1; the DNA was not compared with TRBD2, the D call given in the table. Germline V gene data show CDR1 as LNHDA and CDR2 as SQIVND (reference sequence). A total of 15 residues make up the CDR3, ends included. The CDR3 sequence: CASSIAGGTGDELFV.

With respect to this clonotype: A read error may account for a junction end that differs from germline. The gene calls are TRBV6-1 and TRBJ1-2, with 7 bases aligning to TRBD1. Looked up from germline, CDR1 is MNHNS and CDR2 is SASEGT. CDR3 length: 16 amino acids. For the CDR3, the DNA is TGTGCCAGCAGCCAGGGGGGCGGAAACGGGGAGGATGAGCAGCCCTTC. Protein product: CASSQGGGNGEDEQPF.

This clonotype came up once. A read error may produce the germline difference seen at one junction end. This rearrangement joins TRBV7-9 to TRBJ1-5; D is possibly TRBD1 (6 bases). The CDR3 is 13 residues long. The germline CDR1 and CDR2 sequences are SEHNR and FQNEAQ (reference sequence). The DNA for the CDR3 is TGTGCCAGCAGCCATCAAAGAACTGGGGGGCGCGATTTT. Its translation: CASSHQRTGGRDF.

This clonotype was recorded only once. The chain employs TRBV19 and TRBJ2-1; 7 nucleotides match TRBD2. Unmatched junction bases numbered 5, after V lost 1 base and J lost 5 bases. In germline, CDR1 is LNHDA, CDR2 SQIVND (reference sequence). There are 15 residues in the CDR3. The CDR3 protein is CASSIASGGDNEQFF. The DNA of the CDR3 is TGTGCCAGTAGTATAGCTAGCGGAGGGGACAATGAGCAGTTCTTC.

This clonotype was observed at least ten times. The gene calls are TRBV12-3 or TRBV12-4 and TRBJ2-7, with D possibly TRBD1 on 5 matching bases. V was pared by 3 bases and J by 4 bases, with 13 bases between. This CDR3 is 14 amino acids long. CDR3 nucleotide sequence: TGTGCCAGCAGTTTGGCAGGGCTGGGGTACGAGCAGTACTTC. Encoded protein: CASSLAGLGYEQYF.

The CDR3 region is CASSLQGDGLVYGYTF. The CDR3 DNA is TGTGCCAGCAGCCTGCAGGGGGACGGGCTCGTATATGGCTACACCTTC. V is TRBV5-6 and J is TRBJ1-2; TRBD1 matches at 7 bases. CDR3 length equals 16 residues. The J segment lost 5 bases and the V segment lost 4 bases, leaving 14 bases of the junction unmatched. From germline, CDR1 is SGHDT and CDR2 YYEEEE.

Regarding this clonotype: It is unclear where the CDR3 begins or ends on the DNA, so no DNA is shown, and the CDR3 is as TCRdb lists it. The chain uses TRBV7-8 and TRBJ1-2. The CDR3 spans 15 amino acids, including both terminal residues. CDR1 is SGHVS, CDR2 FQNEAQ, per germline. CDR3 residues: CASSWGEGSDTRYTF.

On this clonotype itself: Without the conserved terminal phenylalanine or tryptophan, this CDR3 likely stems from a read error. No DNA is shown, since the ends of the CDR3 on it are uncertain; the CDR3 is the one TCRdb lists. The chain has TRBV2 and TRBJ2-5; TRBD2 was called by the table and not checked on the DNA. Germline V gene sequence: CDR1 SNHLY, CDR2 FYNNEI. The length of the CDR3 is 12 amino acids, counting both ends. The CDR3 sequence: CASGGAENIQSL.

V and J are TRBV15 and TRBJ2-1; unclear D gene. The J call is uncertain, as TRBJ2-7 better fits the DNA end. Per germline, CDR1 LNHNV and CDR2 YYDKDF (reference sequence). This CDR3 contains 14 residues. In DNA, the CDR3 is TGTGCCAGCAGGAAGGTAGAACACACCTACGAGCAGTACTTC. As protein: CASRKVEHTYEQYF.

This clonotype turned up a few times. No conserved phenylalanine or tryptophan is present at the end of the CDR3, so a read error is the likely explanation. No DNA is shown, since the ends of the CDR3 on it are uncertain; the CDR3 is the one TCRdb lists. The gene calls are TRBV9 and TRBJ1-2. Germline V gene data show CDR1 as SGDLS and CDR2 as YYNGEE. The CDR3 region is 12 residues in length, termini included. Here the CDR3 reads CASSVGVSRNQP.

The chain is built from TRBV5-1 and TRBJ1-3, with a possible D match to TRBD1 (5 bases). Trimming removed 2 bases at V and 4 bases at J, with 13 bases between. Germline-derived CDR1 and CDR2 are SGHRS and YFSETQ. The length of the CDR3 is 15 residues. The CDR3: CASSFGDGGGNTIYF. CDR3 nucleotides: TGCGCCAGCAGCTTCGGGGACGGGGGGGGAAACACCATATATTTT. Full variable domain (outside the CDR3, taken from reference TRBV5-1 and TRBJ1-3): KAGVTQTPRYLIKTRGQQVTLSCSPISGHRSVSWYQQTPGQGLQFLFEYFSETQRNKGNFPGRFSGRQFSNSRSEMNVSTLELGDSALYLCASSFGDGGGNTIYFGEGSWLTVV.

This clonotype came up once. The V call is TRBV2, the J call TRBJ1-5, with D possibly being TRBD1 (6 bases). Trimming took off 6 bases at V and 6 bases at J, with 12 bases between the two ends. CDR1 and CDR2 (germline): SNHLY, FYNNEI. The CDR3 totals 13 residues. The CDR3 sequence is CASRDRGTQPQHF. The DNA for the CDR3 is TGTGCCAGCAGGGATAGGGGGACTCAGCCCCAGCATTTT.

Turning to this clonotype: Likely a read error: the CDR3 ends without its conserved phenylalanine or tryptophan. The DNA is omitted, as the CDR3 cannot be located on it reliably, and the CDR3 follows TCRdb's listing. The CDR3 region is CASSFERNGGCTY. The gene calls are TRBV7-9 and TRBJ1-2; the table's D call of TRBD1 was not tested on the DNA. Including both end residues, the CDR3 is 13 amino acids long. Germline V gene lookup returns CDR1 SEHNR and CDR2 FQNEAQ (reference sequence).

About this clonotype itself: The junction does not match germline at one end; this may be a read error. The rearrangement joins TRBV5-1 to TRBJ2-1, with 8 positions matching TRBD2. The CDR3 length is 14 residues. Germline lookup yields CDR1 SGHRS and CDR2 YFSETQ. CDR3 sequence: CASSLVGGEREQFF. CDR3 nucleotides: TGTGCCAGCAGCTTGGTCGGGGGGGAGCGTGAGCAGTTCTTC.

The chain joins TRBV9 to TRBJ2-1; 7 bases match TRBD2. V lost 2 bases to trimming and J lost 4 bases; unmatched junction nucleotides: 6. This CDR3 has 15 amino acids. Germline V gene data show CDR1 as SGDLS and CDR2 as YYNGEE. The CDR3 DNA is TGTGCCAGCAGCGTTGACGGACTAGGATACAATGAGCAGTTCTTC. It is translated as CASSVDGLGYNEQFF.

The chain employs TRBV7-9 and TRBJ1-1; the match to TRBD1 covers 7 bases. Germline lookup yields CDR1 SEHNR and CDR2 FQNEAQ (reference sequence). V gave up 5 bases and J gave up 1 base; unmatched junction bases: 7. The CDR3 totals 15 residues. CDR3 region: CASSVQGGPNTEAFF. The CDR3 nucleotides read TGTGCCAGCAGCGTGCAGGGGGGGCCGAACACTGAAGCTTTCTTT.